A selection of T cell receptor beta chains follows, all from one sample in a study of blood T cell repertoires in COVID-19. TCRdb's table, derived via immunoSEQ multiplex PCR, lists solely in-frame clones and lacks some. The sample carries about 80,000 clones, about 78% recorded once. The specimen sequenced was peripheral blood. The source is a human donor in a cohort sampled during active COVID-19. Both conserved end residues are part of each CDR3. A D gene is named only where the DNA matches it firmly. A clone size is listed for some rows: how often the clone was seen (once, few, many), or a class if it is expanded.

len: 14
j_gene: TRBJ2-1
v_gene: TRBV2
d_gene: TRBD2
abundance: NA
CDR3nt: TGTGCCAGCGAGCGGGGAATAACCTACAATGAGCAGTTCTTC
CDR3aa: CASERGITYNEQFF

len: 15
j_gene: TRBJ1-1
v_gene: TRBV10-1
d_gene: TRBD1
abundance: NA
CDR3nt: TGCGCCAGCAGTGAAACGGGGCAGGGGGACACTGAAGCTTTCTTT
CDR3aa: CASSETGQGDTEAFF

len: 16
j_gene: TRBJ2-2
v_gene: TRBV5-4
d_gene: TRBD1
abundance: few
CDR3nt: TGTGCCAGCAGCGGGGACAGTACCGCGAACACCGGGGAGCTGTTTTTT
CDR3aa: CASSGDSTANTGELFF

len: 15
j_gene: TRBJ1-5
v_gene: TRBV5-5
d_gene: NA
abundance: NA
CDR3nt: TGTGCCAGCAGCTTAGTGGGACTGACTCACGAGCCCCAGCATTTT
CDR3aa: CASSLVGLTHEPQHF

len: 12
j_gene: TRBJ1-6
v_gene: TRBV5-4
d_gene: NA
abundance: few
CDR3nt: TGTGCCAGCAGCCCCGGGGGGGGACCCCTCCACTTT
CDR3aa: CASSPGGGPLHF

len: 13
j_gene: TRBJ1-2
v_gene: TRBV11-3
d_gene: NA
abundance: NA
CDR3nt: TGTGCCAGCAGCCCCAGCAAGACAGTTGGCTACACCTTC
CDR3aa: CASSPSKTVGYTF

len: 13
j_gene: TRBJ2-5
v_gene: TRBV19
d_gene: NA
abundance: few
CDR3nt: TGTGCCAGTAGTTTTGGCAGGTCGGAGACCCAGTACTTC
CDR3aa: CASSFGRSETQYF

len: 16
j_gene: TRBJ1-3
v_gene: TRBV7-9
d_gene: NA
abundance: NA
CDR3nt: TGTGCCAGCAGCTACTTTGTGGGGGCATCCCGAAACACCATATATTTT
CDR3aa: CASSYFVGASRNTIYF

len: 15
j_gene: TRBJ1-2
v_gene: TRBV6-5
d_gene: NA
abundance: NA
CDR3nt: TGTGCCAGCAGTTACGATCTGGGCTCTAACTATGGCTACACCTTC
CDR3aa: CASSYDLGSNYGYTF

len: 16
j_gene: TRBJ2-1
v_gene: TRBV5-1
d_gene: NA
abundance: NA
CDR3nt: TGCGCCAGCAGCTTGGGACAGACAAGCTCCTACAATGAGCAGTTCTTC
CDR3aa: CASSLGQTSSYNEQFF

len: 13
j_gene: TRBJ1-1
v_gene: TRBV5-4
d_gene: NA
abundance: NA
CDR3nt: TGTGCCAGCAGAGCGGACGCCAGAACAGAAGCTTTCTTT
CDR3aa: CASRADARTEAFF

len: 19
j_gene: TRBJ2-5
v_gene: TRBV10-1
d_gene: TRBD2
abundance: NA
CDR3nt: TGCGCCAGCAGTGAGTCGACGGTGGCTAGCGGGAGGGCCGGGGAGACCCAGTACTTC
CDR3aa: CASSESTVASGRAGETQYF

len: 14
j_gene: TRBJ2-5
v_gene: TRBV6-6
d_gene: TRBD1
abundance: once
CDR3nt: TGTGCCAGCAGTTCCTTGACAGGGGGAGAGACCCAGTACTTC
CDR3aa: CASSSLTGGETQYF

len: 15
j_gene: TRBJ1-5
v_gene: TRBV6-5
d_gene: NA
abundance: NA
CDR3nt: TGTGCCAGCGGGCCCGTAACGTCCAGCAATCAGCCCCAGCATTTT
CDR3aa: CASGPVTSSNQPQHF

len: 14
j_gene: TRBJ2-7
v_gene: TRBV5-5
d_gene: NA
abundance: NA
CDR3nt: TGTGCCAGCAGCTTGTCAGGGTATCCCTACGAGCAGTACTTC
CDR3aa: CASSLSGYPYEQYF

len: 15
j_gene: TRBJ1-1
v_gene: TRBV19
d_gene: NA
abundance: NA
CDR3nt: TGTGCCAGTAGTATACACCTGGGGGGGAACACTGAAGCTTTCTTT
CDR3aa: CASSIHLGGNTEAFF

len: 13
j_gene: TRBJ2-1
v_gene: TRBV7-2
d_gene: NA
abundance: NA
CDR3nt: TGTGCCAGCAGCACAACGGGTTACAATGAGCAGTTCTTC
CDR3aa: CASSTTGYNEQFF

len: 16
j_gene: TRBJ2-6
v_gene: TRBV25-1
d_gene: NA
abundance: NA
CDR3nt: TGTGCCACCAGACAGCCCCTTCCCTCTGGGGCCAACGTCCTGACTTTC
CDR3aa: CATRQPLPSGANVLTF

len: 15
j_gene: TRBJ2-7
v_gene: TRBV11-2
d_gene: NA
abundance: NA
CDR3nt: TGTGCCAGCAGCTTAGATAGGGGACACGGATACGAGCAGTACTTC
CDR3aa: CASSLDRGHGYEQYF

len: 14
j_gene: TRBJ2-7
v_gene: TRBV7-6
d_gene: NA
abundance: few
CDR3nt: TGTGCCAGCAGCTTGGCGCCGGGTACCTACGAGCAGTACTTC
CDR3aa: CASSLAPGTYEQYF

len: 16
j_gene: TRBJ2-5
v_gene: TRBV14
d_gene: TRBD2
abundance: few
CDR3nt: TGTGCCAGCAGCCAAGAATGGGGGGGGGACCAAGAGACCCAGTACTTC
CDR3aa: CASSQEWGGDQETQYF

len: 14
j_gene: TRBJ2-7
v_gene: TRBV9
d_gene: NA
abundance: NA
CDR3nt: TGTGCCAGCAGCGTAGGGTCGGGTCTTGACGAGCAGTACTTC
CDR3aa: CASSVGSGLDEQYF

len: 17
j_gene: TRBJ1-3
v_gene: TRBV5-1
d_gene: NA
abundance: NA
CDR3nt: TGCGCCAGCAGCTTGGGGGGAGGTCGTGTCTCTGGAAACACCATATATTTT
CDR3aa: CASSLGGGRVSGNTIYF

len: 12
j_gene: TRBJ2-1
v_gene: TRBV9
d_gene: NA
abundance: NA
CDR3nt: TGTGCCAGCAGCCGGGACTACAATGAGCAGTTCTTC
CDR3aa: CASSRDYNEQFF

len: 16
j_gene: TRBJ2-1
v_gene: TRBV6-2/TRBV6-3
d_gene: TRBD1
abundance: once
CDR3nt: TGTGCCAGCAGTTACTCCGGGACAGGCTTTTACAATGAGCAGTTCTTC
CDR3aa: CASSYSGTGFYNEQFF

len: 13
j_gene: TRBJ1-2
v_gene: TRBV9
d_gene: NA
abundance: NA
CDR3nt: TGTGCCAGCAGCGACCCGGGGGGGAGGTCCTACACCTTC
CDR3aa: CASSDPGGRSYTF

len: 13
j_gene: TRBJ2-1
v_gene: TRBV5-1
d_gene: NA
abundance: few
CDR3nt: TGCGCCAGCAGCTTGGGGGGAGAGGGAGAGCAGTTCTTC
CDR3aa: CASSLGGEGEQFF

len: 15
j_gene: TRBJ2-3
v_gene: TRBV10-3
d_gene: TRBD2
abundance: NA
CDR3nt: TGTGCCATCAGGGCAGGGACTAGAGTACCAGATACGCAGTATTTT
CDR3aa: CAIRAGTRVPDTQYF

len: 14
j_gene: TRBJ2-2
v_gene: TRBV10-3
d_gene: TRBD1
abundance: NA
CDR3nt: TGTGCCATCATGAGACAGGGAGTCCCCGGGGAGCTGTTTTTT
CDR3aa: CAIMRQGVPGELFF

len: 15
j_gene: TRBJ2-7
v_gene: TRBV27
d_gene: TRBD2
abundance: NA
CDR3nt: TGTGCCAGCAGTTTATCGACGGGGGGGGCCGAGGAGCAGTACTTC
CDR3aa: CASSLSTGGAEEQYF

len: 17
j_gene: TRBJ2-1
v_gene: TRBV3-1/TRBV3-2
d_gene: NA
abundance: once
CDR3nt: TGTGCCAGCAGCCCCGACTCCCCGGGGAACTATTACAATGAGCAGTTCTTC
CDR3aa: CASSPDSPGNYYNEQFF

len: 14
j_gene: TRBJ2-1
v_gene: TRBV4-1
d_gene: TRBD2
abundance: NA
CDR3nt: TGCGCCAGCAGCCGAGCGGGAGTTTCTGGTGAGCAGTTCTTC
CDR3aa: CASSRAGVSGEQFF

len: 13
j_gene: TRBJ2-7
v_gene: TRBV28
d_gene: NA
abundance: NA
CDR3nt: TGTGCCAGCAGCGTCCCCCCAGGGACTGGGCCAAACTTC
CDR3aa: CASSVPPGTGPNF

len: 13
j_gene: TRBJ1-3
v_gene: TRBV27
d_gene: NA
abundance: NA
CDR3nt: TGTGCCAGCAGTTCGGCAGGCGGAAACACCATATATTTT
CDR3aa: CASSSAGGNTIYF